These 11 T cell receptor beta chains were all obtained from the same sample, sequenced in a study of blood T cell repertoires in COVID-19. Only in-frame clones appear in the TCRdb table, and some are missing; sequencing was by immunoSEQ multiplex PCR. The sample has about 180,000 clones; just over 85% are singletons. Sequencing was performed on PBMCs or T cells enriched from blood (not recorded which). The receptor source for this set is a woman under 30 who had recovered from COVID-19.

The chain has TRBV5-1 and TRBJ1-2, with 9 nucleotides matching TRBD1. With 7 bases clipped from V and 12 bases from J, the junction kept 7 bases outside the gene matches. The CDR3 sequence is 11 residues long. The germline V gene has CDR1 SGHRS and CDR2 YFSETQ. The CDR3 DNA sequence: TGCGCCAGCGGGGACAGGGATTACCACACCTTC. It is translated as CASGDRDYHTF.

The rearrangement joins TRBV27 to TRBJ2-7; D uncertain. Germline lookup yields CDR1 MNHEY and CDR2 SMNVEV (reference sequence). The V and J ends lost 8 bases and 6 bases respectively, with 14 bases between them. CDR3 length: 12 residues. The CDR3 DNA is TGTGCCAGCGCGTTCTTAAACGGCGAGCAGTACTTC. Its protein is CASAFLNGEQYF.

J is TRBJ1-1 and V is TRBV2; perhaps TRBD1 as D (5 bases). There are 14 residues in the CDR3. Trimming cost V 7 bases and J 0 bases, with 12 bases left between them. CDR1 is SNHLY and CDR2 is FYNNEI in the germline V gene. CDR3 bases: TGTGCCAGCAACCAGGGTGGCATGAACACTGAAGCTTTCTTT. This translates into CASNQGGMNTEAFF. Together with reference TRBV2 and TRBJ1-1, the CDR3 gives the full variable domain: EPEVTQTPSHQVTQMGQEVILRCVPISNHLYFYWYRQILGQKVEFLVSFYNNEISEKSEIFDDQFSVERPDGSNFTLKIRSTKLEDSAMYFCASNQGGMNTEAFFGQGTRLTVV.

This clone appeared a single time. The chain links TRBV3-1 (or the pseudogene TRBV3-2) to TRBJ1-1; no firm D call. This CDR3 region has 15 residues. V was trimmed by 4 bases and J by 0 bases, leaving 12 bases between them. From germline, CDR1 is LGHDT and CDR2 YNNKEL (reference sequence). CDR3 protein: CASSPVIALNTEAFF. The CDR3 coding sequence is TGTGCCAGCAGCCCGGTGATAGCGCTGAACACTGAAGCTTTCTTT.

V usage is TRBV19 and J usage is TRBJ2-2; no definite D call. Germline V CDR1 and CDR2: LNHDA, SQIVND (reference sequence). V lost 4 bases and J 5 bases, leaving 5 bases between the germline ends. This CDR3 has 12 residues. The CDR3 DNA follows: TGTGCCAGTAGTACCAGAACCGGGGAGCTGTTTTTT. Protein: CASSTRTGELFF.

V is TRBV5-5 and J is TRBJ2-7; TRBD1 aligns across 8 bases. V gave up 3 bases and J gave up 4 bases; unmatched junction bases: 3. The CDR3 extends over 13 amino acids. The germline CDR1 and CDR2 sequences are SGHKS and YYEKEE (reference sequence). The DNA of the CDR3 is TGTGCCAGCAGCTATGACAGGGGTTACGAGCAGTACTTC. Its protein is CASSYDRGYEQYF.

CDR3 in DNA: TGTGCCAGCATTGGGGGCAGAGGCACTGAAGCTTTCTTT. As protein: CASIGGRGTEAFF. The chain links TRBV12-3 or TRBV12-4 to TRBJ1-1; D might be TRBD1 (6 bases). Trimming shortened V by 7 bases and J by 4 bases, and 13 bases separated the two germline ends. The CDR3 spans 13 residues.

The V gene is TRBV6-5, the J gene TRBJ1-1, with D tentatively TRBD1 (5 bases). V lost 7 bases and J lost 7, with 16 bases in between. Germline CDR1 reads MNHEY; CDR2 reads SVGAGI. This CDR3 is built from 13 residues. CDR3 coding DNA: TGTGCCAGCACCCGTACGGAAGACAGTGAAGCTTTCTTT. This encodes CASTRTEDSEAFF.

The chain recombines TRBV19 with TRBJ2-6; unclear D gene. The ends were cut back, 7 bases at V and 0 bases at J, with 10 bases in the middle. The CDR3 covers 15 residues. Germline V gives CDR1 LNHDA, CDR2 SQIVND (reference sequence). The CDR3 protein is CASTEQFSGANVLTF. The CDR3 DNA is TGTGCCAGTACGGAACAGTTCTCTGGGGCCAACGTCCTGACTTTC.

The chain joins TRBV30 to TRBJ2-5; D gene ambiguous. Germline V lookup: CDR1 GTSNPN, CDR2 SVGIG (reference sequence). CDR3 length equals 13 residues. Trimming pared 1 base from V and 0 bases from J, leaving 6 bases between. The CDR3 sequence: CAWSGLNQETQYF. The CDR3, as DNA: TGTGCCTGGAGTGGACTCAACCAAGAGACCCAGTACTTC.

This chain joins TRBV6-2 or TRBV6-3 and TRBJ2-1; 7 bases line up with TRBD1. V was clipped by 0 bases and J by 4 bases; unmatched bases: 3. CDR1 and CDR2 (germline): MNHEY, SVGEGT. The CDR3 length is 15 residues. Here the CDR3 reads CASSYSGTEYNEQFF. As DNA, the CDR3 is TGTGCCAGCAGTTACTCCGGGACAGAATACAATGAGCAGTTCTTC.